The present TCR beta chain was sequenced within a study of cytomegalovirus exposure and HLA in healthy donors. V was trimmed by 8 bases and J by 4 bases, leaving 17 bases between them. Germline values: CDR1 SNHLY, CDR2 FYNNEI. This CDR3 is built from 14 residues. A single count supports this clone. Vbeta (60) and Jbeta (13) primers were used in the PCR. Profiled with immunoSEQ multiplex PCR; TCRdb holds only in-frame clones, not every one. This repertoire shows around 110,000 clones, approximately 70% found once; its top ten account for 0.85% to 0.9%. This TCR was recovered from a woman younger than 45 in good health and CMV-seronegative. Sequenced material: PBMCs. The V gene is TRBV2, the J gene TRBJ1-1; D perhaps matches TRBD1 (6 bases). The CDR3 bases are TGTGCCAGCTCCACGGAAGGGGGGGCCACTGAAGCTTTCTTT. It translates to CASSTEGGATEAFF.